This TCR beta chain is drawn from a study of OX40 agonist ivuxolimab in advanced cancers. Blood was sampled at baseline, cycle 4 day 1, and cycle 7 day 1. The table came from immunoSEQ multiplex PCR; TCRdb's copy has only in-frame clones and leaves some out. The table shows some 23,000 clones, with 79% occurring only once. The CDR3 is 14 residues long. V lost 2 bases and J lost 6; bases outside the gene matches: 4. Germline values: CDR1 SEHNR, CDR2 FQNEAQ (reference sequence). There are a few counts of this clone. The chain joins TRBV7-9 to TRBJ2-1, with TRBD1 matching over 7 bases. The sequence derives from an adult with an advanced solid tumor such as melanoma, head and neck, liver or kidney cancer. Here the sequenced sample was CD4+ or CD8+ T cells sorted from blood, taken in a trial of the OX40 agonist ivuxolimab. The CDR3 DNA is TGTGCCAGCAGCTTACAGGGGGTGGGCAATGAGCAGTTCTTC. This sequence encodes CASSLQGVGNEQFF.